Described below is a single T cell receptor beta chain sequence and its context. One entry per CDR3 protein, called by TCRdb with MiXCR from the RT-PCR reads. The profile shows about 680,000 distinct CDR3 sequences, 14% of them singletons. The CDR3 runs to 14 residues. With 0 bases removed from V and 8 bases from J, the gap between germline ends came to 11 bases. Germline V CDR1 and CDR2: LGHNA, YSLEER. The rearrangement joins TRBV4-3 to TRBJ2-1; D not certain. Material for sequencing was memory CD4+ T cells from blood. This receptor was taken from a female donor in good health, serving as a healthy control. The DNA of the CDR3 is TGCGCCAGCAGCCAAGATCTGGACCCCTATGAGCAGTTCTTC. Protein product: CASSQDLDPYEQFF.